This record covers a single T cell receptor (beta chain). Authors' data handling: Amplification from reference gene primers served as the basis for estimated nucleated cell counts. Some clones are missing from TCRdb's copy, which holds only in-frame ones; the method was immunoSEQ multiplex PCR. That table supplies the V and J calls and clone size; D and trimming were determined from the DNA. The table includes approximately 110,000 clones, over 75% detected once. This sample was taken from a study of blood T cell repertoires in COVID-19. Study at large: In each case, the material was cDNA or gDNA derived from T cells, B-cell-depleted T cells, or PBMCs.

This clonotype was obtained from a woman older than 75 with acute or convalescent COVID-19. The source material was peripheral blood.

The CDR3 loop is CASSVGQGGYEKLFF. As DNA, the CDR3 is TGTGCCAGCAGCGTAGGTCAGGGAGGCTATGAAAAACTGTTTTTT. V usage is TRBV9 and J usage is TRBJ1-4; tentative D call: TRBD1 (5 bases). Germline V gives CDR1 SGDLS, CDR2 YYNGEE. V was clipped by 0 bases and J by 6 bases, with 12 bases between them. There are 15 residues in the CDR3. Supplemented by reference TRBV9 and TRBJ1-4, the full variable domain reads DSGVTQTPKHLITATGQRVTLRCSPRSGDLSVYWYQQSLDQGLQFLIQYYNGEERAKGNILERFSAQQFPDLHSELNLSSLELGDSALYFCASSVGQGGYEKLFFGSGTQLSVL.